These 32 T cell receptor beta chains were all obtained from the same sample, sequenced in a study of T-cell reconstitution after alpha-beta-depleted transplantation in children (dated by TCRdb to 2016 to 2018). The library relied on PCR. TCRdb names Illumina HiSeq 2500 as the instrument used. To normalize quantification of the TCRbeta repertoire, the TCR libraries were built with molecular barcoding that relied on unique molecular identifiers. Through fastp at Q25 and MiXCR, TCRdb rebuilt clones from the public reads, retaining in-frame beta chains. Each entry is one CDR3 protein sequence, shown with its most common DNA and genes. The sample table records hundreds of thousands of distinct CDR3 sequences; roughly 24% of these occur just once. 2% to 3% of the sample belongs to the ten largest clones. The intended sense of this specimen's treatment or condition label: allogeneic hematopoietic cell transplantation with graft depleted of TCRalphabeta T cells and CD19 B cells.

The sequencing used PBMCs, collected before TCRalphabeta/CD19-depleted stem cell transplant. These receptors all stem from a girl aged 2 to 10 with Fanconi anemia, due to receive a stem cell transplant.

This clonotype was counted ten times or more. V usage is TRBV19 and J usage is TRBJ2-7; 9 bases line up with TRBD1. The V gene end was trimmed by 7 bases and the J gene end by 3 bases; junction bases not matched to a gene: 10. Germline values: CDR1 LNHDA, CDR2 SQIVND (reference sequence). The CDR3 spans 15 residues. The CDR3 reads CASKGWRQGDYEQYF. In DNA form, the CDR3 reads TGTGCCAGTAAAGGGTGGAGACAGGGGGACTACGAGCAGTACTTC.

The genes are TRBV11-2 and TRBJ2-3; TRBD2 agrees at 8 bases. Trimming cost V 7 bases and J 4 bases; bases outside gene matches: 7. CDR1 SGHAT and CDR2 FQNNGV come from the germline V gene. The CDR3 totals 14 residues. This CDR3 reads CASNDGLAPDTQYF. DNA for the CDR3: TGTGCCAGCAACGACGGACTAGCACCAGATACGCAGTATTTT.

This clonotype was detected ten times or more. J is TRBJ2-1 and V is TRBV29-1; TRBD2 agrees at 10 bases. J was trimmed by 0 bases and V by 2 bases; bases with no gene match: 10. Germline-derived CDR1 and CDR2 are SQVTM and ANQGSEA. The CDR3 has 18 amino acids. Here the CDR3 DNA reads TGCAGCGTTGAACCCCCCCCGGCTAGCGGGGGCTCCTACAATGAGCAGTTCTTC. This codes for CSVEPPPASGGSYNEQFF.

This clonotype was recorded at least ten times. The chain is built from TRBV12-3 or TRBV12-4 and TRBJ1-1, with D perhaps matching TRBD1 (6 bases). V dropped 8 bases and J dropped 0 bases, with 10 bases sitting between them. CDR3 length equals 13 residues. CDR3 sequence: CASRQEMNTEAFF. The CDR3 DNA reads TGTGCCAGCCGACAGGAAATGAACACTGAAGCTTTCTTT.

This clonotype has a handful of counts. This chain joins TRBV29-1 and TRBJ2-7, with D unresolved. Trimming stripped 2 bases from V and 4 bases from J, with 9 bases between. Germline-derived CDR1 and CDR2 are SQVTM and ANQGSEA. The CDR3 consists of 12 residues. In nucleotides, the CDR3 is TGCAGCGTTGAACTAGATCCTTACGAGCAGTACTTC. Its translation: CSVELDPYEQYF.

V and J are TRBV20-1 and TRBJ2-2; 11 nucleotides align to TRBD2. Per germline, CDR1 DFQATT and CDR2 SNEGSKA (reference sequence). J gave up 7 bases and V 2 bases, and 9 bases lay outside the gene matches. This CDR3 spans 16 amino acids. In DNA form, the CDR3 reads TGCAGTGCTAGAAGGGGGCTAGCGGGAGGCATCGGGGAGCTGTTTTTT. Translating it yields CSARRGLAGGIGELFF.

In its sample, this clonotype was seen many times. V usage is TRBV20-1 and J usage is TRBJ2-4, with D perhaps matching TRBD1 (6 bases). The CDR3 loop spans 13 amino acids. Germline V gene data show CDR1 as DFQATT and CDR2 as SNEGSKA (reference sequence). Trimming pared 6 bases from V and 6 bases from J, leaving 15 bases between. This chain's CDR3 is CSAWRQAGNIQYF. CDR3 in DNA: TGCAGTGCCTGGAGACAGGCGGGAAACATTCAGTACTTC.

Many counts were recorded for this clonotype. This chain joins TRBV12-3 or TRBV12-4 and TRBJ2-5; 13 bases are shared with TRBD2. The length of the CDR3 is 15 residues. With 6 bases clipped from V and 5 bases from J, the junction kept 6 bases outside the gene matches. This CDR3 reads CASSPTSGGAETQYF. The CDR3 nucleotides read TGTGCCAGCAGCCCAACTAGCGGGGGGGCCGAGACCCAGTACTTC.

The chain couples TRBV20-1 to TRBJ1-2; D gene unclear. The CDR3 loop spans 12 amino acids. V was trimmed by 8 bases and J by 1 base, leaving 11 bases between them. Per germline, CDR1 DFQATT and CDR2 SNEGSKA (reference sequence). The CDR3 DNA reads as TGCAGTTCCGTGGGCAGTAACTATGGCTACACCTTC. This encodes CSSVGSNYGYTF.

The chain carries TRBV20-1 and TRBJ2-1; TRBD2 agrees at 9 bases. The trim removed 3 bases at V and 0 bases at J, leaving 6 bases unmatched. Germline V gene sequence: CDR1 DFQATT, CDR2 SNEGSKA (reference sequence). The length of the CDR3 is 16 residues. The CDR3 region is CSASYLAGASYNEQFF. The CDR3 DNA follows: TGCAGTGCTAGCTACTTAGCGGGGGCCTCCTACAATGAGCAGTTCTTC.

There are a few counts of this clonotype. The chain couples TRBV20-1 to TRBJ2-1, with D possibly being TRBD2 (5 bases). The CDR3 contains 15 residues. V dropped 0 bases and J dropped 3 bases, with 12 bases sitting between them. Germline lookup yields CDR1 DFQATT and CDR2 SNEGSKA (reference sequence). CDR3 sequence: CSARDRWTYYNEQFF. Written as DNA, the CDR3 is TGCAGTGCTAGAGATAGGTGGACTTACTACAATGAGCAGTTCTTC.

The V call is TRBV20-1, the J call TRBJ2-1; the match to TRBD2 covers 8 bases. CDR1 DFQATT and CDR2 SNEGSKA come from the germline V gene (reference sequence). J was trimmed by 7 bases and V by 1 base; bases with no gene match: 9. This CDR3 region has 15 residues. CDR3 loop: CSARGVAGGINEQFF. The DNA of the CDR3 is TGCAGTGCTAGAGGAGTGGCGGGAGGTATAAATGAGCAGTTCTTC.

This clonotype was seen repeatedly, ten times or more. The rearrangement links TRBV20-1 to TRBJ2-3, with 8 bases that match TRBD2. With V trimmed by 1 base and J by 2 bases, 5 bases remained unmatched. This CDR3 has 15 amino acids. Germline V lookup: CDR1 DFQATT, CDR2 SNEGSKA (reference sequence). Here the CDR3 DNA reads TGCAGTGCTAGAGCGTCGGGGGGGTTCACAGATACGCAGTATTTT. Translating it yields CSARASGGFTDTQYF.

The J gene is TRBJ2-7, the V gene TRBV29-1, with 9 bases aligning to TRBD1. Unmatched junction bases numbered 12, after V lost 2 bases and J lost 4 bases. The CDR3 consists of 16 residues. CDR1 SQVTM and CDR2 ANQGSEA come from the germline V gene. CDR3 nucleotides: TGCAGCGTTGAATATCTAGCCGGGACAGGGAAATACGAGCAGTACTTC. Translation gives CSVEYLAGTGKYEQYF.

The CDR3 DNA sequence: TGCAGTGCTTTTAGGGCTGGGGCCAACGTCCTGACTTTC. It codes for CSAFRAGANVLTF. The chain joins TRBV20-1 to TRBJ2-6, with no clear D. Germline loops: CDR1 DFQATT, CDR2 SNEGSKA (reference sequence). There are 13 residues in the CDR3. Trimming took off 5 bases at V and 2 bases at J, with 7 bases between the two ends.

The chain's CDR3 is CSVEAPVGGGTGELFF. The CDR3 DNA reads as TGCAGCGTTGAGGCTCCCGTGGGCGGGGGCACCGGGGAGCTGTTTTTT. This sequence joins TRBV29-1 and TRBJ2-2; 7 bases line up with TRBD2. In germline, CDR1 is SQVTM, CDR2 ANQGSEA. The CDR3 contains 16 residues. Trimming cost V 3 bases and J 4 bases; bases outside gene matches: 11.

The table lists this clonotype with many counts. The gene calls are TRBV7-8 and TRBJ2-3; no reliable D call. CDR3 length: 13 residues. The germline V gene encodes CDR1 SGHVS and CDR2 FQNEAQ. V gave up 1 base and J gave up 8 bases, with 10 bases separating them. Here the CDR3 reads CASSLDSPGTQYF. In DNA, the CDR3 is TGTGCCAGCAGCTTAGACTCCCCCGGTACGCAGTATTTT.

This clonotype has a count of ten or more. The rearrangement links TRBV20-1 to TRBJ2-2, with D perhaps TRBD1 (6 bases). The CDR3 consists of 11 residues. Germline CDR1 reads DFQATT; CDR2 reads SNEGSKA (reference sequence). V was cut by 8 bases and J by 7 bases, with 11 bases left in between. In DNA, the CDR3 is TGCAGTACCACAGGGAGCGGGGAGCTGTTTTTT. Protein product: CSTTGSGELFF.

This clonotype was seen ten or more times. The chain recombines TRBV20-1 with TRBJ2-5, with 9 bases fitting TRBD1. The CDR3 contains 16 residues. With V trimmed by 1 base and J by 6 bases, 12 bases remained unmatched. Germline-derived CDR1 and CDR2 are DFQATT and SNEGSKA (reference sequence). CDR3 region: CSARAGGTGGAKTQYF. Here the CDR3 DNA reads TGCAGTGCTAGAGCGGGAGGAACAGGGGGCGCGAAGACCCAGTACTTC.

V and J are TRBV20-1 and TRBJ2-1, with 12 bases aligning to TRBD2. Germline trimming cut 3 bases from V and 13 bases from J; bases unmatched to any gene: 4. The CDR3 is 12 amino acids. Germline V gene lookup returns CDR1 DFQATT and CDR2 SNEGSKA (reference sequence). For the CDR3, the DNA is TGCAGTGCTAGCGCTAGCGGGGGGGCTCAGTTCTTC. Protein sequence: CSASASGGAQFF.

This clonotype has a handful of counts. This chain joins TRBV20-1 and TRBJ2-7, with 12 bases lining up with TRBD1. This CDR3 is 18 amino acids long. After removal of 5 bases from V and 2 bases from J, the junction contained 16 bases not matched to a gene. Germline CDR1 DFQATT, CDR2 SNEGSKA (reference sequence). In DNA, the CDR3 is TGCAGTGCTCCCGCGAGCGGGACAGGGGGCTTATTTACCTACGAGCAGTACTTC. This encodes CSAPASGTGGLFTYEQYF.

This clonotype has a count of ten or more. This sequence joins TRBV4-1 and TRBJ2-7; no firm D call. V lost 2 bases, J lost 3 bases, and 5 bases lay in between. The germline V gene encodes CDR1 MGHRA and CDR2 YSYEKL. The CDR3 loop spans 12 amino acids. DNA of the CDR3: TGCGCCAGCAGCCAACCGGGCTACGAGCAGTACTTC. Its protein product is CASSQPGYEQYF.

This clonotype has more than one count but fewer than ten. This chain connects TRBV9 to TRBJ2-1, with D perhaps matching TRBD1 (6 bases). CDR1 is SGDLS and CDR2 is YYNGEE in the germline V gene. The CDR3 length is 16 residues. Trimming removed 4 bases from V and 7 bases from J, with 21 bases in between. In nucleotides, the CDR3 is TGTGCCAGCAGCCCTCGGGTGGGGGCGGGCCCTAATGAGCAGTTCTTC. Residues: CASSPRVGAGPNEQFF.

The rearrangement links TRBV10-3 to TRBJ2-7; TRBD2 matches 8 bases. After removal of 4 bases from V and 6 bases from J, the junction contained 8 bases not matched to a gene. Germline assignment: CDR1 ENHRY and CDR2 SYGVKD. The CDR3 runs 14 residues. The DNA of the CDR3 is TGTGCCATCAGTGGATCCGGGACTAGTGTCGAGCAGTACTTC. Protein product: CAISGSGTSVEQYF.

The chain has TRBV7-9 and TRBJ2-7, with 14 bases matching TRBD2. The CDR3 sequence is 15 residues long. Germline CDR1 SEHNR, CDR2 FQNEAQ (reference sequence). J was trimmed by 5 bases and V by 4 bases; bases with no gene match: 4. CDR3 nucleotide sequence: TGTGCCAGCAGCTGGACTAGCGGGAGGATCCACGAGCAGTACTTC. Its protein is CASSWTSGRIHEQYF.

The CDR3: CASSPPGGGFSYNEQFF. The CDR3 bases are TGTGCCAGCTCACCACCAGGAGGAGGGTTCTCCTACAATGAGCAGTTCTTC. V usage is TRBV18 and J usage is TRBJ2-1; TRBD2 is a possible D gene (6 bases). V lost 0 bases to trimming and J lost 0 bases, with 12 bases between them. Germline values: CDR1 KGHSH, CDR2 LQKENI. The CDR3 length is 17 residues.

This clonotype has just a few counts. V gene TRBV28 combines with J gene TRBJ1-6; 8 nucleotides align to TRBD1. Trimming cost V 3 bases and J 4 bases; bases outside gene matches: 2. The germline V gene has CDR1 MDHEN and CDR2 SYDVKM. The CDR3 has 15 residues. The DNA of the CDR3 is TGTGCCAGCAGTTTCAACAGGGGGTATAATTCACCCCTCCACTTT. Its translation is CASSFNRGYNSPLHF.

The chain has TRBV29-1 and TRBJ2-1, with D unclear. CDR1 is SQVTM, CDR2 ANQGSEA, per germline. There are 11 residues in the CDR3. Trimming removed 5 bases at V and 9 bases at J, with 11 bases between. CDR3 in DNA: TGCAGCGTTTCTGAAATTGGTGAGCAGTTCTTC. Translating it yields CSVSEIGEQFF.

This clonotype was seen more than once but under ten times. J is TRBJ2-1 and V is TRBV7-8; 9 bases line up with TRBD2. The CDR3 is 15 residues long. Germline CDR1 and CDR2: SGHVS and FQNEAQ. Trimming removed 2 bases from V and 7 bases from J; junction bases left unmatched: 6. The CDR3 here is CASSLYAGGRNEQFF. The DNA of the CDR3 is TGTGCCAGCAGCTTATACGCGGGGGGGCGGAATGAGCAGTTCTTC. The entire variable domain, with the rest obtained from reference TRBV7-8 and TRBJ2-1, is as follows: GAGVSQSPRYKVAKRGQDVALRCDPISGHVSLFWYQQALGQGPEFLTYFQNEAQLDKSGLPSDRFFAERPEGSVSTLKIQRTQQEDSAVYLCASSLYAGGRNEQFFGPGTRLTVL.

The chain joins TRBV6-1 to TRBJ2-2; 9 bases map to TRBD1. Germline CDR1 reads MNHNS; CDR2 reads SASEGT. This CDR3 comprises 13 residues. Trimming cost V 7 bases and J 5 bases; bases outside gene matches: 2. CDR3 sequence (DNA): TGTGCCAGCATTGGGACAGGGACCGGGGAGCTGTTTTTT. Encoded protein: CASIGTGTGELFF.

The chain has TRBV3-1 and TRBJ1-5; D uncertain. The germline V gene has CDR1 LGHDT and CDR2 YNNKEL (reference sequence). The V end was cut by 0 bases, the J end by 7 bases, with 10 bases between. The CDR3 extends over 14 amino acids. CDR3 sequence reads: CASSQEALVQPQHF. In DNA, the CDR3 is TGTGCCAGCAGCCAAGAGGCACTGGTGCAGCCCCAGCATTTT. Combining the CDR3 with reference TRBV3-1 and TRBJ1-5 gives the whole variable domain DTAVSQTPKYLVTQMGNDKSIKCEQNLGHDTMYWYKQDSKKFLKIMFSYNNKELIINETVPNRFSPKSPDKAHLNLHINSLELGDSAVYFCASSQEALVQPQHFGDGTRLSIL.

The V gene is TRBV4-2, the J gene TRBJ2-7; 12 nucleotides line up with TRBD2. The CDR3 is 15 residues long. The germline gives CDR1 LGHNA, CDR2 YNFKEQ. The J segment lost 3 bases and the V segment lost 4 bases, leaving 4 bases of the junction unmatched. The DNA for the CDR3 is TGTGCCAGCAGCCGTCGGACTAGCGGGGACTACGAGCAGTACTTC. It is translated as CASSRRTSGDYEQYF.